The sequence of this T cell receptor beta chain was determined in a study of CD8+CD57+ T cells in acquired aplastic anemia (dated 2018 in TCRdb). For context, the study as a whole: Extracted DNA from sorted CD4+ and CD8+ cells averaged 3.2 ug, ranging from 0.2 to 27.4 ug. An average of approximately 10 million reads for CD4+ cells and 12 million or so reads for CD8+ cells was obtained from healthy donor samples.

This clonotype came up many times. Its antigen specificity is not known. It has no much larger one-base neighbor in the sample; base qualities were not kept. In the study, sorted CD4+ and CD8+ blood T cells from patients with severe aplastic anemia and from healthy subjects underwent deep sequencing of TCR repertoires. Ficoll-Paque density gradient centrifugation was used to isolate peripheral blood mononuclear cells. Before DNA extraction, CD4+ and CD8+ T cells were sorted by FACS or by magnetic beads. Taken from the germline V gene, the CDR1 and CDR2 loops are SGHVS and FQNEAQ. The V end loses 3 bases and the J end loses 3 bases, and a stretch of 14 bases separates them. The CDR3 covers 15 residues, taking in both the cysteine and the phenylalanine. The kept DNA is CDR3 alone, 45 bases in frame from the first base. Genomic DNA was used as template for profiling of TCR beta VDJ combinations and CDR3 sequences. An Illumina HiSeq 2000 was the platform used for TCR repertoire sequencing. The original methods were these. TRBV/TRBJ rearrangement plots, CDR3 size and DJ length profiles, and Simpson's diversity index were used to assess repertoires. The most abundant DNA sequence in the deep sequencing data was defined as the immunodominant clone. CDR3 amino acid sequences were screened for sharing across subjects and compared with published repertoires and the VDJdb database. Starting from the raw public reads, TCRdb applied fastp trimming at Q25, assembled clones with MiXCR and retained in-frame beta chains. Each CDR3 protein appears once, grouped with its most common genes and DNA. TCRdb assigned the V and J calls; the authors' analysis was not used. For this sample the table gives around 150,000 distinct CDR3 sequences, of which about 40% were detected only once. The top ten clones comprise 8% to 9% of the sample.

Study-level results and caveats: No significant difference in CD8+ Simpson's diversity was found between patients and healthy controls (P=0.060). Although some 28 CD8+ CDR3 sequences were shared by patients and controls, these sequences appeared highly expressed in patients and within the immunodominant clones of patients.

Sequenced sample: sorted CD4+, CD8+, or CD8+CD57+ T cells (not recorded which) from PBMCs. The chain is encoded by TRBV7-8 joined to TRBJ1-2; TRBD1 is perhaps the D gene, given 5 matching bases. This TCR derives from a human donor in good health, serving as a control. The sequenced DNA is TGTGCCAGCAGCTTTTCAGGACAATTGGACTATGGCTACACCTTC. This yields the protein CASSFSGQLDYGYTF.